This TCR beta chain was recovered during a study of shared clonotypes between healthy human individuals. The study's findings and limits: Inspection by rarefaction showed sorted-subset sequencing to be incomplete despite large depth. Non-shared clonotypes displayed generation probabilities falling below those of clonotypes present in all four donors.

CDR3 length: 16 amino acids. The V gene end was trimmed by 2 bases and the J gene end by 3 bases; junction bases not matched to a gene: 9. The germline V gene encodes CDR1 MGHRA and CDR2 YSYEKL. Investigators spread the genomic DNA of each subset evenly over several immunoSEQ plates. Around 32,000 T cell genomes, or around 200 ng DNA, went into the sorted-subset replicate PCRs. Sequenced by immunoSEQ multiplex PCR; TCRdb stores in-frame clones only, minus some. The sample yields about 680,000 clones, about 91% seen once. On this clone: Antigen unknown.

Naive CD8 isolation took CD45RO-negative cells positively selected for CCR7 and excluded terminally differentiated effector memory CD45RA+ cells. The genes are TRBV4-1 and TRBJ1-1; 7 nucleotides match TRBD1. Material for sequencing was naive CD8+ T cells sorted from blood. This receptor was identified in a man aged 25-40 years in good health. The CDR3 region has the DNA TGCGCCAGCAGCCAAAGGTTCGGCCAGGGGGACACTGAAGCTTTCTTT. It encodes CASSQRFGQGDTEAFF.